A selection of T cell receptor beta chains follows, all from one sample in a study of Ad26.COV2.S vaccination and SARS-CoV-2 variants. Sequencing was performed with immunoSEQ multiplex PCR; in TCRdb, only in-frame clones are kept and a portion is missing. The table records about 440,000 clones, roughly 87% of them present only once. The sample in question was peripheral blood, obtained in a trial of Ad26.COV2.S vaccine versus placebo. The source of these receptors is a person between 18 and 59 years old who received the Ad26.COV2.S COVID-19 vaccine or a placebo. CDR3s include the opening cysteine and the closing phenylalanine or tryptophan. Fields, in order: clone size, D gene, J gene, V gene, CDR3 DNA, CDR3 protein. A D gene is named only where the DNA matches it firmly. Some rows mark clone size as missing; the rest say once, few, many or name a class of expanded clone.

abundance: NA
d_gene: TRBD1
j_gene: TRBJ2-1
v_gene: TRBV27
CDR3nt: TGTGCCAGCAGTAGAGGACAGGTGGGGTACAATGAGCAGTTCTTC
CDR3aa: CASSRGQVGYNEQFF

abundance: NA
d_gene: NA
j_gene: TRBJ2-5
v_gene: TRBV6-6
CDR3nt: TGTGCCAGCAGTCGACGGTCGCAAGAGACCCAGTACTTC
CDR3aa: CASSRRSQETQYF

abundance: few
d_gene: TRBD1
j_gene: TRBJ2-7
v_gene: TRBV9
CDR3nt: TGTGCCAGCAGCGAGGGGACAGGGGAGTACGAGCAGTACTTC
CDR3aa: CASSEGTGEYEQYF

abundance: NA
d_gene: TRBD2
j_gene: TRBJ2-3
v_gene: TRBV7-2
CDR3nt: TGTGCCAGCAGCCGGCGTAGCGGGATCACAGATACGCAGTATTTT
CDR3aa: CASSRRSGITDTQYF

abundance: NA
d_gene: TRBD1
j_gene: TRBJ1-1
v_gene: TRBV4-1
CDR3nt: TGCGCCAGCAGATCAGGGGGCTCTGAAGCTTTCTTT
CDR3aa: CASRSGGSEAFF

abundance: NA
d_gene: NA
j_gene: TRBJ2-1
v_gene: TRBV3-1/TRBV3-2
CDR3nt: TGTGCCAGCAGCCAAGTTTCAGAGCAGTTCTTC
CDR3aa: CASSQVSEQFF

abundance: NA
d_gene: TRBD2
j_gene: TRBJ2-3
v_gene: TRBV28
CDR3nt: TGTGCCAGCAGCCCTGGGACTAGCGGGGGACTAGATACGCAGTATTTT
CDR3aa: CASSPGTSGGLDTQYF

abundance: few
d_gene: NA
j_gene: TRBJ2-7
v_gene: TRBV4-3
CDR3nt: TGCACCAGCAGCCCCTCCCCTCCTTGGCAGGGAAGCTCCTACGAGCAGTACTTC
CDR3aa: CTSSPSPPWQGSSYEQYF

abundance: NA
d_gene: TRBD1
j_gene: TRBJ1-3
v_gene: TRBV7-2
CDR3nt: TGTGCCAGCAGCCCCGGGACAGGGGACACCATATATTTT
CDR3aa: CASSPGTGDTIYF

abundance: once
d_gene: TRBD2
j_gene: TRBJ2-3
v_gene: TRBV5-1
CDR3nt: TGCGCCAGCAGGATGACTAGCGGGGTCACAGATACGCAGTATTTT
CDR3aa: CASRMTSGVTDTQYF

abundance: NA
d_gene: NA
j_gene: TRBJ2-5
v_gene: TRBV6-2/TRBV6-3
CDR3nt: TGTGCCAGCAGTTACCGCCTTGCGGAAACGGAGACCCAGTACTTC
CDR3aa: CASSYRLAETETQYF

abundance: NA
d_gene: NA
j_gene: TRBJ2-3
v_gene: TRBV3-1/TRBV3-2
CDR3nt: TGTGCCAGCAGCCAAGATCGGCGCACAGATACGCAGTATTTT
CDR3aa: CASSQDRRTDTQYF

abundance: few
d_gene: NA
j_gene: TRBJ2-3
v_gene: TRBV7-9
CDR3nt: TGTGCCAGCAGCCAGCCCGGGACGATTAGCACAGATACGCAGTATTTT
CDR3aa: CASSQPGTISTDTQYF

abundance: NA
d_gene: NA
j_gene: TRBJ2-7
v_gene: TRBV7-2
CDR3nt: TGTGCCAGCAGCTTCCGTGCTAGGGACGAGCAGTACTTC
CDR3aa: CASSFRARDEQYF

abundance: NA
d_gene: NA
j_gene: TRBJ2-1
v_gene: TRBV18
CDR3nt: TGTGCCAGCTCACCAGTAGGCCCCTCCTACAATGAGCAGTTCTTC
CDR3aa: CASSPVGPSYNEQFF

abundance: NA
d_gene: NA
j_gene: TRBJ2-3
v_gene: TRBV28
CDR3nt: TGTGCCAGCAGCCTTGTGGGGGGTACGCAGTATTTT
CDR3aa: CASSLVGGTQYF

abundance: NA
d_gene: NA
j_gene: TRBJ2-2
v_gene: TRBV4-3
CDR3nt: TGCGCCAGCAGCCAAGAATTGAGGACGGGAAGTGGTCCCGGGGAGCTGTTTTTT
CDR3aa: CASSQELRTGSGPGELFF

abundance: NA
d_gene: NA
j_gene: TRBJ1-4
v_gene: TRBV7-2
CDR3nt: TGTGCCAGCAGCTTAGCCCGGGTCCCAGATGAAAAACTGTTTTTT
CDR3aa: CASSLARVPDEKLFF

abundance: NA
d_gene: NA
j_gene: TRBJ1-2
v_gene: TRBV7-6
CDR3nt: TGTGCCAGCAGCTCCCTGGACAGACCCTTGGGTGGCTACACCTTC
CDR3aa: CASSSLDRPLGGYTF